This TCR beta chain was recorded in a study of Ad26.COV2.S vaccination and SARS-CoV-2 variants. Overall study: Ad26.COV2.S given intramuscularly, once or twice 56 days apart. Study-level points and caveats: Substantial breadth in spike-specific CD8+ and CD4+ T cell responses was reportedly seen after vaccination.

The sample holds a few counts of this clone. Its antigen is as yet unknown. Trimming cost V 1 base and J 0 bases, with 9 bases left between them. Germline V CDR1 and CDR2: KGHDR, SFDVKD. This CDR3 has 16 residues. Libraries were prepared by immunoSEQ multiplex PCR; TCRdb keeps only in-frame clonotypes and omits some of them. The table records approximately 240,000 clones, 88% of them present only once. Treatment: roughly 20 received Ad26.COV2.S at low or high dose, single or two shots; roughly 5 received placebo; per-sample allocation not given. Samples analyzed were those drawn on day 63 after the first vaccine or placebo injection. An adult of 18-55 years in Boston served as donor. Immunization relied on an Ad26 vector, which expressed Wuhan-strain SARS-CoV-2 spike.

This chain links TRBV24-1 with TRBJ2-1; tentatively, D is TRBD1 or TRBD2 (6 bases each). The sequencing here drew on peripheral blood, taken in a trial of Ad26.COV2.S vaccine versus placebo. This clonotype originated in a person between 18 and 65 years old who received the Ad26.COV2.S COVID-19 vaccine or a placebo. CDR3 amino acids: CATSDFRGLSYNEQFF. CDR3 nucleotide sequence: TGTGCCACCAGTGATTTCCGGGGGCTCTCCTACAATGAGCAGTTCTTC.